The 30 T cell receptor beta chains in this list originate from one sample, sequenced in a study of T cells in localized non-small cell lung cancer. Assay: immunoSEQ multiplex PCR; the TCRdb copy retains only in-frame clones and omits some. The repertoire holds thousands of clones, with about 32% as singletons. The material sequenced was lung tumor tissue, taken before any cancer treatment. The receptor set was obtained from a male donor at least 60 years old with stage III lung adenocarcinoma.

The chain recombines TRBV5-1 with TRBJ1-4; D possibly corresponds to TRBD1 (6 bases). Germline CDR1 is SGHRS and CDR2 is YFSETQ. The CDR3 extends over 14 amino acids. The V end was cut by 7 bases, the J end by 4 bases, with 14 bases between. The CDR3 is CASGPGQSNEKLFF. Here the CDR3 DNA reads TGCGCCAGCGGTCCGGGACAAAGTAATGAAAAACTGTTTTTT.

The chain recombines TRBV15 with TRBJ1-5; possibly TRBD1 for D (5 bases). Trimming left V 3 bases short and J 6 bases short, with 15 bases between. The CDR3 is 15 residues long. Germline V gene lookup returns CDR1 LNHNV and CDR2 YYDKDF (reference sequence). CDR3 nucleotides: TGTGCCACCAGCAGCTTCGGGCAGGGTTTTCAGCCCCAGCATTTT. Encoded protein: CATSSFGQGFQPQHF.

This clone was picked up a small number of times. The chain carries TRBV11-3 and TRBJ2-7, with 9 bases lining up with TRBD2. Trimming removed 6 bases from V and 4 bases from J; junction bases left unmatched: 7. This CDR3 spans 14 amino acids. Germline V CDR1 and CDR2: SGHNT, YENEEA. CDR3 DNA: TGTGCCAGCAGTCCGACTAGCGGTGGATACGAGCAGTACTTC. Translating gives CASSPTSGGYEQYF.

The rearrangement uses TRBV11-3 and TRBJ2-5; tentative D call: TRBD2 (6 bases). The V end lost 3 bases, the J end lost 2 bases, and 16 bases lay between the germline ends. This CDR3 is built from 16 residues. CDR1 and CDR2 (germline): SGHNT, YENEEA. In DNA, the CDR3 is TGTGCCAGCAGCTTGGGTAGCGGACAAGTGCAAGAGACCCAGTACTTC. Translating gives CASSLGSGQVQETQYF.

The rearrangement joins TRBV10-3 to TRBJ2-3, with D possibly TRBD2 on 5 matching bases. Germline CDR1 ENHRY, CDR2 SYGVKD. This CDR3 spans 12 amino acids. The ends were cut back, 2 bases at V and 5 bases at J, with 5 bases in the middle. The CDR3 spells CAISEEGDTQYF. CDR3 DNA: TGTGCCATCAGTGAGGAGGGAGATACGCAGTATTTT.

By sample share, this clone is medium-sized. The J gene is TRBJ2-5, the V gene TRBV4-1; D possibly corresponds to TRBD2 (5 bases). The CDR3 length is 17 residues. V was trimmed by 0 bases and J by 0 bases, leaving 14 bases between them. CDR1 and CDR2 from the germline V gene are MGHRA and YSYEKL. Written as DNA, the CDR3 is TGCGCCAGCAGCCAAGAGGCCCCTAGCACGTACCAAGAGACCCAGTACTTC. Protein sequence: CASSQEAPSTYQETQYF.

The CDR3 spells CASSQAGTTSHEQYF. The CDR3 DNA follows: TGTGCCAGCAGCCAGGCCGGGACAACCAGTCACGAGCAGTACTTC. The chain has TRBV14 and TRBJ2-7; D may be TRBD1 (6 bases). V gave up 3 bases and J gave up 5 bases, with 17 bases separating them. CDR3 length: 15 residues. The germline gives CDR1 SGHDN, CDR2 FVKESK.

The chain is built from TRBV28 and TRBJ1-2; 8 positions match TRBD1. The J segment lost 4 bases and the V segment lost 6 bases, leaving 1 base of the junction unmatched. This CDR3 contains 12 residues. Germline values: CDR1 MDHEN, CDR2 SYDVKM. The CDR3 nucleotides are TGTGCCAGCAGGACAGGGGTCTATGGCTACACCTTC. This gives the protein CASRTGVYGYTF.

The J gene is TRBJ2-1, the V gene TRBV28, with 9 bases lining up with TRBD1. Trimming took 5 bases from V and 8 from J; bases not matched to a gene: 10. The CDR3 is 15 amino acids. The germline V gene has CDR1 MDHEN and CDR2 SYDVKM. CDR3: CASSGTGTGYYEQFF. In DNA form, the CDR3 reads TGTGCCAGCAGTGGGACCGGGACAGGGTACTATGAGCAGTTCTTC.

The chain combines TRBV6-8 with TRBJ2-1, with D possibly matching TRBD2 (6 bases). Germline V CDR1 and CDR2: MNHGY, SAAAGT. The V and J ends lost 10 bases and 4 bases respectively, with 14 bases between them. The CDR3 is made up of 13 amino acids. The CDR3 protein is CAISRESYNEQFF. CDR3 bases: TGTGCCATCTCGCGGGAATCGTACAATGAGCAGTTCTTC.

This clone has just a few counts. The chain has TRBV11-3 and TRBJ1-2; 7 bases are shared with TRBD1. CDR3 length: 19 amino acids. V lost 5 bases to trimming and J lost 8 bases; unmatched junction nucleotides: 26. The germline gives CDR1 SGHNT, CDR2 YENEEA. CDR3 bases: TGTGCCAGCAGCCCACCCCCTCGGTTATGGGGACAGAGTGTCGGAGGCTACACCTTC. Amino acid sequence: CASSPPPRLWGQSVGGYTF.

This clone has more than one count but fewer than ten. The rearrangement uses TRBV11-3 and TRBJ2-7, with D maybe TRBD1 (6 bases). Looked up from germline, CDR1 is SGHNT and CDR2 is YENEEA. CDR3 length: 17 residues. V gave up 7 bases and J gave up 2 bases, with 24 bases separating them. The CDR3, as DNA: TGTGCCAGCACCCCAAAAGGTGGAGACAGGCAAACCTACGAGCAGTACTTC. This encodes CASTPKGGDRQTYEQYF. Full variable domain (outside the CDR3, taken from reference TRBV11-3 and TRBJ2-7): EAGVVQSPRYKIIEKKQPVAFWCNPISGHNTLYWYLQNLGQGPELLIRYENEEAVDDSQLPKDRFSAERLKGVDSTLKIQPAELGDSAVYLCASTPKGGDRQTYEQYFGPGTRLTVT.

The CDR3 loop reads CASSRDIQDGANYGYTF. The CDR3 nucleotides read TGCGCCAGCAGCCGAGATATACAGGATGGTGCTAACTATGGCTACACCTTC. V gene TRBV4-1 combines with J gene TRBJ1-2; a possible D gene is TRBD1 (5 bases). The CDR3 is made up of 17 amino acids. Germline loops: CDR1 MGHRA, CDR2 YSYEKL. Trimming removed 4 bases from V and 0 bases from J, with 18 bases in between.

The rearrangement uses TRBV6-8 and TRBJ2-7, with D perhaps assigned TRBD1 or TRBD2 (5 bases each). CDR1 MNHGY and CDR2 SAAAGT come from the germline V gene. Between the trimmed V and J ends, which lost 8 bases and 2 bases, there was a span of 10 bases. The CDR3 extends over 12 amino acids. The CDR3 loop is CASAGTPYEQYF. The CDR3, as DNA: TGTGCCAGCGCCGGGACCCCCTACGAGCAGTACTTC.

In its sample, this clone was seen once. The chain uses TRBV30 and TRBJ1-1; D is ambiguous. The germline V gene has CDR1 GTSNPN and CDR2 SVGIG (reference sequence). Trimming removed 1 base from V and 1 base from J, with 4 bases in between. This CDR3 has 12 amino acids. For the CDR3, the DNA is TGTGCCTGGAGTGGTACGAACACTGAAGCTTTCTTT. As protein: CAWSGTNTEAFF.

The genes are TRBV18 and TRBJ2-7; 7 bases are a match to TRBD1. CDR1 KGHSH and CDR2 LQKENI come from the germline V gene. The J segment lost 4 bases and the V segment lost 6 bases, leaving 6 bases of the junction unmatched. The CDR3 runs to 13 residues. The CDR3 sequence: CASSPTTGYEQYF. The CDR3 DNA reads as TGTGCCAGCTCCCCGACGACAGGGTACGAGCAGTACTTC.

The rearrangement links TRBV6-8 to TRBJ1-5, with 9 bases fitting TRBD1. The CDR3 is made up of 17 amino acids. V gave up 5 bases and J gave up 2 bases; unmatched junction bases: 10. Germline CDR1 reads MNHGY; CDR2 reads SAAAGT. The CDR3 loop reads CASSKGQGNSGNQPQHF. As DNA, the CDR3 is TGTGCCAGCAGTAAAGGACAGGGGAATAGCGGCAATCAGCCCCAGCATTTT.

The chain uses TRBV19 and TRBJ2-1, with 7 bases lining up with TRBD1. This CDR3 has 14 amino acids. J gave up 2 bases and V 7 bases, and 5 bases lay outside the gene matches. Looked up from germline, CDR1 is LNHDA and CDR2 is SQIVND (reference sequence). The CDR3: CASKGDRAYNEQFF. The CDR3 region has the DNA TGTGCCAGTAAGGGAGACAGGGCCTACAATGAGCAGTTCTTC. The full variable domain, completed using reference TRBV19 and TRBJ2-1, is DGGITQSPKYLFRKEGQNVTLSCEQNLNHDAMYWYRQDPGQGLRLIYYSQIVNDFQKGDIAEGYSVSREKKESFPLTVTSAQKNPTAFYLCASKGDRAYNEQFFGPGTRLTVL.

This clone was seen a handful of times. The chain carries TRBV28 and TRBJ2-7; 7 bases fit TRBD1. Trimming at V came to 4 bases and at J to 6 bases, leaving 18 bases not matched to a gene. Germline assignment: CDR1 MDHEN and CDR2 SYDVKM. The CDR3 has 17 residues. The CDR3 sequence is CASSSSTLRDRGREQYF. In DNA form, the CDR3 reads TGTGCCAGCAGTTCTTCAACCCTCCGGGACAGAGGGCGCGAGCAGTACTTC. Drawing the rest from reference TRBV28 and TRBJ2-7, the complete variable domain is DVKVTQSSRYLVKRTGEKVFLECVQDMDHENMFWYRQDPGLGLRLIYFSYDVKMKEKGDIPEGYSVSREKKERFSLILESASTNQTSMYLCASSSSTLRDRGREQYFGPGTRLTVT.

By share, this clone ranks as medium-sized. The V gene is TRBV18, the J gene TRBJ1-1, with TRBD1 as a possible D gene (6 bases). Germline lookup yields CDR1 KGHSH and CDR2 LQKENI. Deletions cut 10 bases from V and 1 base from J, with 13 bases between. CDR3 size: 13 residues. The CDR3: CATREGENTEAFF. The CDR3 nucleotides read TGTGCCACCCGAGAGGGGGAGAACACTGAAGCTTTCTTT.

This clone has just a few counts. V is TRBV7-6 and J is TRBJ2-7; no reliable D call. CDR3 length: 14 residues. The germline gives CDR1 SGHVS, CDR2 FNYEAQ. Trimming took 5 bases from V and 0 from J, leaving 11 bases between them. CDR3 bases: TGTGCCAGCAGCCCCCTAGGAAGCTCCTACGAGCAGTACTTC. Translating it yields CASSPLGSSYEQYF.

The chain is built from TRBV19 and TRBJ2-7, with TRBD1 matching over 7 bases. Trimming removed 7 bases from V and 1 base from J; junction bases left unmatched: 13. Germline loops: CDR1 LNHDA, CDR2 SQIVND (reference sequence). This CDR3 contains 16 residues. The CDR3 DNA is TGTGCCAGTAAAGCTAATTCAGGGGGTTATTCCTACGAGCAGTACTTC. It translates to CASKANSGGYSYEQYF.

This clone was observed a few times. CDR3 sequence reads: CASSSTQGSHEQYF. As DNA, the CDR3 is TGTGCCAGCTCATCAACACAGGGTTCCCACGAGCAGTACTTC. The chain employs TRBV18 and TRBJ2-7, with D possibly being TRBD1 (6 bases). The V end lost 5 bases, the J end lost 5 bases, and 16 bases lay between the germline ends. There are 14 residues in the CDR3. From germline, CDR1 is KGHSH and CDR2 LQKENI.

The chain carries TRBV6-8 and TRBJ2-7; the match to TRBD1 covers 7 bases. The CDR3 is 13 amino acids. Looked up from germline, CDR1 is MNHGY and CDR2 is SAAAGT. V was pared by 6 bases and J by 7 bases, with 9 bases of the junction left unmatched. CDR3 amino acids: CASSERQGGEQYF. DNA for the CDR3: TGTGCCAGCAGCGAACGACAGGGTGGGGAGCAGTACTTC.

V and J are TRBV15 and TRBJ2-1; no definite D call. Trimming removed 3 bases at V and 0 bases at J, with 9 bases between. Germline CDR1 is LNHNV and CDR2 is YYDKDF (reference sequence). The CDR3 has 15 residues. The CDR3 sequence is CATSSARNSYNEQFF. DNA of the CDR3: TGTGCCACCAGCAGTGCCAGGAACTCCTACAATGAGCAGTTCTTC.

A few counts support this clone. The rearrangement uses TRBV27 and TRBJ2-2; 10 bases are shared with TRBD2. The V segment lost 7 bases and the J segment 5 bases; nucleotides outside the gene matches: 10. The CDR3 sequence is 16 residues long. In germline, CDR1 is MNHEY, CDR2 SMNVEV (reference sequence). The CDR3 sequence: CASTHRLAGWTGELFF. The CDR3 region has the DNA TGTGCCAGCACCCATAGACTAGCGGGCTGGACCGGGGAGCTGTTTTTT.

The chain joins TRBV5-1 to TRBJ2-3; a possible D gene is TRBD1 (5 bases). Per the germline V gene, CDR1 is SGHRS and CDR2 is YFSETQ. This CDR3 is built from 14 residues. Trimming took 2 bases from V and 2 from J, leaving 9 bases between them. Written as DNA, the CDR3 is TGCGCCAGCAGCTTAGGGGCACCCACAGATACGCAGTATTTT. This sequence encodes CASSLGAPTDTQYF.

Only a few counts were recorded for this clone. As DNA, the CDR3 is TGTGCCTGGACGACGGGGAACACTGAAGCTTTCTTT. This translates into CAWTTGNTEAFF. J is TRBJ1-1 and V is TRBV30; no definite D call. The CDR3 is 12 residues long. With 4 bases removed from V and 1 base from J, the gap between germline ends came to 7 bases. The germline gives CDR1 GTSNPN, CDR2 SVGIG (reference sequence).

CDR3 in amino acids: CASRTHDISYEQYF. The DNA for the CDR3 is TGTGCCAGCAGGACACACGATATTTCCTACGAGCAGTACTTC. The chain employs TRBV9 and TRBJ2-7, with no clear D. Germline CDR1 reads SGDLS; CDR2 reads YYNGEE. This CDR3 is 14 amino acids long. V lost 5 bases, J lost 1 base, and 13 bases lay in between.

The V gene is TRBV30, the J gene TRBJ1-2, with a tentative D call TRBD1 (5 bases). Germline assignment: CDR1 GTSNPN and CDR2 SVGIG (reference sequence). Trimming took 4 bases from V and 5 from J, leaving 11 bases between them. This CDR3 has 12 residues. The CDR3 here is CAWTGTAYGYTF. DNA for the CDR3: TGTGCCTGGACCGGGACGGCTTATGGCTACACCTTC. Filled out from reference TRBV30 and TRBJ1-2, the complete variable domain reads SQTIHQWPATLVQPVGSPLSLECTVEGTSNPNLYWYRQAAGRGLQLLFYSVGIGQISSEVPQNLSASRPQDRQFILSSKKLLLSDSGFYLCAWTGTAYGYTFGSGTRLTVV.